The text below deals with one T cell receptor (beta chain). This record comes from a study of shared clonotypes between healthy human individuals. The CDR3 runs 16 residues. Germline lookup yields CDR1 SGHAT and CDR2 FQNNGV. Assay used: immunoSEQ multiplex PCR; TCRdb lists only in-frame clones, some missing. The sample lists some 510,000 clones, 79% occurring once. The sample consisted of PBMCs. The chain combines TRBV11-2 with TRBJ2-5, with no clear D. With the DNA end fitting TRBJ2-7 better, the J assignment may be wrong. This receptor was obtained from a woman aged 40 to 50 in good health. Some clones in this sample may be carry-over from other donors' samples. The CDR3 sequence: CASSLAWGTGKYEQYF. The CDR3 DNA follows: TGTGCCAGCAGCTTAGCCTGGGGTACTGGGAAGTACGAGCAGTACTTC.